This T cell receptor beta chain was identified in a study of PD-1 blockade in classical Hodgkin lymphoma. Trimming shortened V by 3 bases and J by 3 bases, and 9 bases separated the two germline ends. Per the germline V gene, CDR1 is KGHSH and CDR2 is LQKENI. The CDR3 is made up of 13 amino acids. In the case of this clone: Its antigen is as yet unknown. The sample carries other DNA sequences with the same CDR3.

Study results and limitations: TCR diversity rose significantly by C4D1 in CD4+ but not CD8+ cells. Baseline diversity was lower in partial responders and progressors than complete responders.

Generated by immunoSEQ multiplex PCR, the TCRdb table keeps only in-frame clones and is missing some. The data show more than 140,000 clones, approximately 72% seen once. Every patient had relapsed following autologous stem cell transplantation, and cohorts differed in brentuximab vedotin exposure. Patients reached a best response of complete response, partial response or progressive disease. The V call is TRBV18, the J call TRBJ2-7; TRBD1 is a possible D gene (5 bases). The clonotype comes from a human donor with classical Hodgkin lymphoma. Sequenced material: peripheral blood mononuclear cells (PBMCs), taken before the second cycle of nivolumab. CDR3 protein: CASSPGQDYEQYF. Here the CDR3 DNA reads TGTGCCAGCTCACCCGGACAAGACTACGAGCAGTACTTC.